The 31 T cell receptor beta chains below come from one sample, sequenced in a study of cytomegalovirus exposure and HLA in healthy donors. PCR involved 60 Vbeta and 13 Jbeta primers. This table comes from immunoSEQ multiplex PCR, and its TCRdb copy is limited to in-frame clones, with some not included. The table lists around 120,000 clones, around 85% of them singletons, with approximately 1.7% in the top ten. The sequencing input was PBMCs. These receptor sequences come from a boy aged 5-17 years in good health and CMV-seronegative.

J is TRBJ2-5 and V is TRBV13; 11 positions match TRBD2. Germline values: CDR1 PRHDT, CDR2 FYEKMQ (reference sequence). The CDR3 runs 19 residues. The V segment lost 5 bases and the J segment 5 bases; nucleotides outside the gene matches: 19. The CDR3 loop reads CASSNSKAAGTSGWETQYF. Written as DNA, the CDR3 is TGTGCCAGCAGCAATAGCAAAGCCGCCGGGACTAGCGGATGGGAGACCCAGTACTTC.

The chain has TRBV18 and TRBJ1-2; D possibly corresponds to TRBD1 (5 bases). This CDR3 has 12 amino acids. The V gene lost 5 bases and the J gene lost 5 bases, with 9 bases spanning the gap. The germline gives CDR1 KGHSH, CDR2 LQKENI. The CDR3 loop is CASSTTAYGYTF. CDR3 nucleotides: TGTGCCAGCTCAACGACAGCATATGGCTACACCTTC.

V usage is TRBV9 and J usage is TRBJ1-4, with 8 bases that match TRBD1. V shed 0 bases and J 9 bases; nucleotides not matched to a gene: 1. CDR3 size: 13 residues. CDR1 is SGDLS and CDR2 is YYNGEE in the germline V gene. The CDR3 DNA follows: TGTGCCAGCAGCGTAGGGACAGGGAAAAAACTGTTTTTT. Protein sequence: CASSVGTGKKLFF.

The gene calls are TRBV29-1 and TRBJ2-1; 14 bases fit TRBD2. The CDR3 sequence is 15 residues long. CDR1 is SQVTM, CDR2 ANQGSEA, per germline. With 6 bases clipped from V and 9 bases from J, the junction kept 10 bases outside the gene matches. CDR3 DNA sequence: TGCAGCGTCCTACAGACTAGCGGGGGGGCCCGTGAGCAGTTCTTC. Residues: CSVLQTSGGAREQFF.

There are a few counts of this clone. The chain carries TRBV5-1 and TRBJ1-1, with D uncertain. V gave up 0 bases and J gave up 5 bases, with 5 bases separating them. This CDR3 is 12 amino acids long. From germline, CDR1 is SGHRS and CDR2 YFSETQ. CDR3 loop: CASSLDKTEAFF. CDR3 nucleotides: TGCGCCAGCAGCTTGGATAAAACTGAAGCTTTCTTT.

The V and J genes are TRBV19 and TRBJ1-5; perhaps TRBD1 as D (5 bases). Germline assignment: CDR1 LNHDA and CDR2 SQIVND (reference sequence). This CDR3 has 14 residues. With 4 bases removed from V and 9 bases from J, the gap between germline ends came to 16 bases. CDR3 nucleotides: TGTGCCAGTAGTACTCGACAGACCCTAGGGCCCCAGCATTTT. This encodes CASSTRQTLGPQHF.

A single count supports this clone. V is TRBV15 and J is TRBJ2-7; 11 positions agree with TRBD2. Germline CDR1 and CDR2: LNHNV and YYDKDF (reference sequence). The J segment lost 6 bases and the V segment lost 1 base, leaving 2 bases of the junction unmatched. The CDR3 extends over 14 amino acids. The CDR3 here is CATSRGLAGGEQYF. Written as DNA, the CDR3 is TGTGCCACCAGCAGAGGGCTAGCGGGAGGCGAGCAGTACTTC.

The chain links TRBV7-9 to TRBJ1-6; TRBD1 might be the D (6 bases). CDR3 size: 16 residues. Trimming stripped 5 bases from V and 6 bases from J, with 17 bases between. Germline CDR1 and CDR2: SEHNR and FQNEAQ (reference sequence). The CDR3 DNA is TGTGCCAGCAGCGACCCCTCAACAGGGAGTAATTCACCCCTCCACTTT. This encodes CASSDPSTGSNSPLHF.

This chain uses TRBV9 with TRBJ1-2; 9 bases match TRBD1. V gave up 3 bases and J gave up 5 bases; unmatched junction bases: 11. Germline V gene lookup returns CDR1 SGDLS and CDR2 YYNGEE. There are 16 residues in the CDR3. CDR3 region: CASSAGTGNGVYGYTF. The CDR3 region has the DNA TGTGCCAGCAGCGCCGGGACAGGGAATGGGGTATATGGCTACACCTTC.

The rearrangement uses TRBV7-2 and TRBJ1-5; tentatively, D is TRBD1 (5 bases). This CDR3 is built from 14 residues. Per the germline V gene, CDR1 is SGHTA and CDR2 is FQGNSA. Deletions cut 5 bases from V and 0 bases from J, with 8 bases between. This chain's CDR3 is CASSATDSNQPQHF. In nucleotides, the CDR3 is TGTGCCAGCAGCGCGACAGATAGCAATCAGCCCCAGCATTTT.

The chain uses TRBV19 and TRBJ1-5; no firm D call. This CDR3 comprises 11 residues. V lost 3 bases, J lost 9 bases, and 6 bases lay in between. The germline gives CDR1 LNHDA, CDR2 SQIVND (reference sequence). CDR3 bases: TGTGCCAGTAGTATTGCGGGGCCCCAGCATTTT. This gives the protein CASSIAGPQHF.

This clone has only one observation. The V call is TRBV9, the J call TRBJ1-3; 7 bases match TRBD1. This CDR3 is 15 amino acids long. Trimming at V came to 1 base and at J to 7 bases, leaving 8 bases not matched to a gene. CDR1 and CDR2 from the germline V gene are SGDLS and YYNGEE. CDR3 region: CASSVTGDLGNTIYF. The CDR3 DNA is TGTGCCAGCAGCGTAACAGGGGATCTCGGGAACACCATATATTTT.

This clone was seen a few times. The chain employs TRBV18 and TRBJ1-1, with D possibly TRBD1 on 5 matching bases. The CDR3 is made up of 15 amino acids. V dropped 2 bases and J dropped 0 bases, with 10 bases sitting between them. CDR1 and CDR2 (germline): KGHSH, LQKENI. CDR3 residues: CASSPDSSMNTEAFF. The CDR3 DNA reads as TGTGCCAGCTCACCAGACAGCTCCATGAACACTGAAGCTTTCTTT.

The DNA for the CDR3 is TGTGCCAGCAGTCTAACAGGGGTCGCCTACAATGAGCAGTTCTTC. Translated, it gives CASSLTGVAYNEQFF. The V and J genes are TRBV27 and TRBJ2-1; TRBD1 aligns across 7 bases. The CDR3 runs 15 residues. V lost 5 bases to trimming and J lost 2 bases; unmatched junction nucleotides: 6. Germline V CDR1 and CDR2: MNHEY, SMNVEV (reference sequence).

This sequence joins TRBV4-3 and TRBJ2-1, with D uncertain. The CDR3 runs to 15 residues. The germline V and J ends were trimmed by 0 bases and 0 bases, with 6 bases remaining between them. The germline V gene has CDR1 LGHNA and CDR2 YSLEER. For the CDR3, the DNA is TGCGCCAGCAGCCAAGAGGAGAGCTCCTACAATGAGCAGTTCTTC. This gives the protein CASSQEESSYNEQFF.

This clone was counted once. V usage is TRBV10-3 and J usage is TRBJ2-7, with D maybe TRBD2 (6 bases). Germline CDR1 and CDR2: ENHRY and SYGVKD. The CDR3 is made up of 14 amino acids. The germline V and J ends were trimmed by 5 bases and 0 bases, with 11 bases remaining between them. The CDR3 is CAISFGLPSYEQYF. The CDR3 DNA reads as TGTGCCATCAGTTTCGGACTACCCTCCTACGAGCAGTACTTC.

The rearrangement joins TRBV6-5 to TRBJ1-2; 11 bases map to TRBD1. Germline CDR1 and CDR2: MNHEY and SVGAGI. This CDR3 is 14 amino acids long. The V segment lost 5 bases and the J segment 7 bases; nucleotides outside the gene matches: 6. The chain's CDR3 is CASSRIGTGGGYTF. The CDR3 region has the DNA TGTGCCAGCAGTCGAATCGGGACAGGGGGTGGCTACACCTTC.

The chain uses TRBV19 and TRBJ1-2; D may be TRBD1 (5 bases). The CDR3 contains 12 residues. V lost 10 bases and J lost 2, with 11 bases in between. From germline, CDR1 is LNHDA and CDR2 SQIVND (reference sequence). Here the CDR3 reads CATSDINYGYTF. The CDR3 region has the DNA TGTGCCACTTCGGACATAAACTATGGCTACACCTTC.

The chain uses TRBV10-2 and TRBJ2-5; D is perhaps TRBD2 (7 bases). The CDR3 length is 15 residues. Trimming took off 8 bases at V and 4 bases at J, with 20 bases between the two ends. From germline, CDR1 is WSHSY and CDR2 SAAADI. CDR3 sequence reads: CASLPRGGARETQYF. DNA for the CDR3: TGCGCCAGCCTCCCAAGGGGGGGGGCCCGAGAGACCCAGTACTTC.

This clone occurred once. This chain joins TRBV7-8 and TRBJ2-7; 8 bases are shared with TRBD2. The CDR3 loop spans 16 amino acids. After removal of 1 base from V and 0 bases from J, the junction contained 5 bases not matched to a gene. Germline loops: CDR1 SGHVS, CDR2 FQNEAQ. The CDR3 DNA follows: TGTGCCAGCAGCTTAGAAGCCAGCGGGAGCTCCTACGAGCAGTACTTC. This gives the protein CASSLEASGSSYEQYF.

V is TRBV6-1 and J is TRBJ2-2, with a possible D match to TRBD1 (6 bases). Per the germline V gene, CDR1 is MNHNS and CDR2 is SASEGT. CDR3 length equals 14 residues. Between the trimmed V and J ends, which lost 6 bases and 6 bases, there was a span of 14 bases. CDR3 nucleotides: TGTGCCAGCAGGGAATACAGGGACGCCGGGGAGCTGTTTTTT. Translation gives CASREYRDAGELFF.

V and J are TRBV7-7 and TRBJ1-3; D is uncertain. The CDR3 extends over 15 amino acids. V was cut by 1 base and J by 2 bases, with 9 bases left in between. In germline, CDR1 is SSHAT, CDR2 FNYEAQ (reference sequence). CDR3 coding DNA: TGTGCCAGCAGCTTAGTTAACAGAACTGGAAACACCATATATTTT. Its protein product is CASSLVNRTGNTIYF.

The chain joins TRBV19 to TRBJ1-1, with 8 bases fitting TRBD1. The CDR3 length is 15 residues. In germline, CDR1 is LNHDA, CDR2 SQIVND (reference sequence). V lost 1 base, J lost 5 bases, and 6 bases stayed unmatched. The CDR3 loop reads CASSIGTGLGTEAFF. CDR3 DNA: TGTGCCAGTAGTATAGGGACAGGGCTGGGAACTGAAGCTTTCTTT.

The CDR3 sequence is CASSLLAGGSYEQYF. DNA of the CDR3: TGTGCCAGCAGTTTATTGGCAGGGGGCTCCTACGAGCAGTACTTC. The chain carries TRBV27 and TRBJ2-7, with 7 bases identical to TRBD1. The germline gives CDR1 MNHEY, CDR2 SMNVEV (reference sequence). The J segment lost 0 bases and the V segment lost 1 base, leaving 3 bases of the junction unmatched. The CDR3 has 15 amino acids.

The V gene is TRBV9, the J gene TRBJ2-1; 11 bases line up with TRBD2. Per the germline V gene, CDR1 is SGDLS and CDR2 is YYNGEE. The CDR3 covers 15 residues. The J segment lost 9 bases and the V segment lost 4 bases, leaving 9 bases of the junction unmatched. CDR3 protein: CASSLISGRAPEQFF. The CDR3 bases are TGTGCCAGCAGCCTAATTAGCGGGAGGGCCCCTGAGCAGTTCTTC.

Only one count was recorded for this clone. The CDR3 nucleotides read TGTGCCAGCAGCCCAAGACAGGAAATACAGTTCTTC. This encodes CASSPRQEIQFF. V and J are TRBV7-2 and TRBJ2-1; tentatively, D is TRBD1 (6 bases). Germline V lookup: CDR1 SGHTA, CDR2 FQGNSA. V dropped 5 bases and J dropped 13 bases, with 15 bases sitting between them. CDR3 length equals 12 residues.

This chain links TRBV29-1 with TRBJ2-1, with TRBD1 matching over 9 bases. V lost 6 bases to trimming and J lost 6 bases; unmatched junction nucleotides: 12. The CDR3 runs to 15 residues. CDR1 and CDR2 (germline): SQVTM, ANQGSEA. The CDR3 nucleotides are TGCAGCGTCCCACGTCGGGACAGGGTAGGCAATGAGCAGTTCTTC. Its protein is CSVPRRDRVGNEQFF.

The chain uses TRBV11-3 and TRBJ2-2; a possible D gene is TRBD2 (6 bases). Germline V gene lookup returns CDR1 SGHNT and CDR2 YENEEA. CDR3 length: 13 amino acids. The V end was cut by 8 bases, the J end by 1 base, with 8 bases between. This CDR3 is CASGTENTGELFF. CDR3 DNA sequence: TGTGCCAGCGGGACTGAGAACACCGGGGAGCTGTTTTTT.

The chain uses TRBV6-5 and TRBJ2-1, with TRBD2 matching 8 bases. The J segment lost 2 bases and the V segment lost 3 bases, leaving 6 bases of the junction unmatched. Germline CDR1 is MNHEY and CDR2 is SVGAGI. There are 16 residues in the CDR3. The CDR3 DNA reads as TGTGCCAGCAGTTATTCGCGGGAGGAGACCTACAATGAGCAGTTCTTC. Translating gives CASSYSREETYNEQFF.

The V call is TRBV29-1, the J call TRBJ2-7, with 8 bases fitting TRBD1. J was trimmed by 4 bases and V by 7 bases; bases with no gene match: 9. Germline CDR1 SQVTM, CDR2 ANQGSEA. The length of the CDR3 is 13 residues. CDR3 sequence reads: CSASGTGSYEQYF. CDR3 sequence (DNA): TGCAGCGCCTCCGGGACAGGCTCGTACGAGCAGTACTTC.

The rearrangement uses TRBV6-1 and TRBJ1-2, with TRBD1 as a possible D gene (5 bases). The germline V and J ends were trimmed by 1 base and 2 bases, with 29 bases remaining between them. This CDR3 is built from 21 residues. CDR1 and CDR2 from the germline V gene are MNHNS and SASEGT. The CDR3 region is CASSEVSVRLGPGFPNYGYTF. CDR3 nucleotide sequence: TGTGCCAGCAGTGAAGTTTCCGTTCGGCTCGGGCCAGGGTTCCCGAACTATGGCTACACCTTC.